The 16 T cell receptor beta chains listed next were all sequenced from one sample in a study of neurological immune-mediated disorders (dated by TCRdb to the late 2010s). Receptor libraries were prepared by 5' RACE. The sequencer was an Illumina HiSeq 2500. TCRdb trimmed public reads at Q25 via fastp, called clones via MiXCR and kept in-frame beta chains. Here each entry gathers all rows of one CDR3 protein and keeps the most common genes and DNA. This sample gives more than 50,000 distinct CDR3 sequences in total; around 5.2% of them show up just once. The leading ten clones occupy approximately 2.8% of the sample. The sequencing input was PBMCs. These receptors originate from a woman aged 25 to 45 with multiple sclerosis.

This clonotype showed up many times. The chain combines TRBV20-1 with TRBJ1-2; possibly TRBD1 for D (5 bases). V was shortened by 4 bases and J by 0 bases, with 9 bases between the two germline ends. Germline CDR1 and CDR2: DFQATT and SNEGSKA (reference sequence). This CDR3 has 13 amino acids. CDR3 in DNA: TGCAGTGCTAAGGTGACAGCTAACTATGGCTACACCTTC. Its protein is CSAKVTANYGYTF.

This clonotype was observed a handful of times. This rearrangement joins TRBV6-5 to TRBJ2-1, with a weak D call TRBD1 (6 bases). This CDR3 is built from 17 residues. In germline, CDR1 is MNHEY, CDR2 SVGAGI. Trimming pared 7 bases from V and 3 bases from J, leaving 22 bases between. CDR3 residues: CASTRFYTGRVYNEQFF. In nucleotides, the CDR3 is TGTGCCAGCACCCGATTTTACACAGGGAGAGTCTACAATGAGCAGTTCTTC.

This clonotype came up a few times. This could be a read error, since a much larger clone is one nucleotide away. The rearrangement joins TRBV6-2 or TRBV6-3 to TRBJ2-6; 7 bases align to TRBD1. CDR3 length: 14 amino acids. Germline V gene data show CDR1 as MNHEY and CDR2 as SVGEGT. The CDR3 DNA reads TGTGCCAGCCAGACAGGGTCTGGGGCCAAAGTCCTGACTTTC. The encoded protein is CASQTGSGAKVLTF.

There are many counts of this clonotype. J is TRBJ1-1 and V is TRBV27; 9 nucleotides match TRBD1. V shed 1 base, J shed 4 bases, and the junction held 7 bases outside the gene matches. The CDR3 extends over 16 amino acids. Germline V CDR1 and CDR2: MNHEY, SMNVEV (reference sequence). The CDR3 coding sequence is TGTGCCAGCAGTTTATTTCGGGACAGGGTACGCACTGAAGCTTTCTTT. Its translation is CASSLFRDRVRTEAFF.

This clonotype was counted many times. V is TRBV12-3 or TRBV12-4 and J is TRBJ2-7, with 10 bases identical to TRBD1. The CDR3 totals 17 residues. Trimming took 3 bases from V and 0 from J; bases not matched to a gene: 8. CDR3 in amino acids: CASSLRWGQGISYEQYF. The CDR3 DNA is TGTGCCAGCAGTTTGAGGTGGGGACAGGGGATCTCCTACGAGCAGTACTTC.

This clonotype was recorded many times. The rearrangement joins TRBV20-1 to TRBJ2-2, with 10 bases identical to TRBD2. The CDR3 totals 18 residues. CDR1 is DFQATT and CDR2 is SNEGSKA in the germline V gene (reference sequence). V shed 1 base, J shed 2 bases, and the junction held 10 bases outside the gene matches. The CDR3 DNA reads TGCAGTGCTAGAGGGCATGGTAGCGGGGGGCCTAACACCGGGGAGCTGTTTTTT. This sequence encodes CSARGHGSGGPNTGELFF.

As regards this clonotype: One junction end disagrees with the germline gene, perhaps due to a read error. The chain uses TRBV16 and TRBJ1-6; TRBD1 agrees at 8 bases. Germline lookup yields CDR1 KGHSY and CDR2 FQNENV. The CDR3 loop spans 16 amino acids. Written as DNA, the CDR3 is TGTGCCAGCAGCCCGTACGGGACAGGAATGTATTCACCCCTCAACTTT. Residues: CASSPYGTGMYSPLNF.

The V gene is TRBV3-1, the J gene TRBJ2-2; D is uncertain. This CDR3 has 12 residues. The V end lost 6 bases, the J end lost 6 bases, and 8 bases lay between the germline ends. Germline CDR1 is LGHDT and CDR2 is YNNKEL (reference sequence). The CDR3 DNA sequence: TGTGCCAGCAGTCTCATCCCCGGGGAGCTGTTTTTT. This encodes CASSLIPGELFF.

This sequence joins TRBV25-1 and TRBJ1-2; D unresolved. Germline V gives CDR1 MGHDK, CDR2 SYGVNS. Trimming took off 4 bases at V and 6 bases at J, with 12 bases between the two ends. The CDR3 extends over 13 amino acids. CDR3 nucleotide sequence: TGTGCCAGCAGTGTAAAAGGGAGGGATGGCTACACCTTC. Its protein is CASSVKGRDGYTF.

At least ten counts were recorded for this clonotype. The rearrangement uses TRBV12-3 or TRBV12-4 and TRBJ1-3; D unclear. CDR3 length: 15 amino acids. Trimming pared 0 bases from V and 0 bases from J, leaving 6 bases between. In nucleotides, the CDR3 is TGTGCCAGCAGTTTAGCAGTGGACTCTGGAAACACCATATATTTT. Translated: CASSLAVDSGNTIYF.

This clonotype has at least ten counts. The chain recombines TRBV20-1 with TRBJ2-1; 15 positions match TRBD2. The CDR3 runs to 14 residues. Germline loops: CDR1 DFQATT, CDR2 SNEGSKA (reference sequence). After removal of 5 bases from V and 10 bases from J, the junction contained 6 bases not matched to a gene. CDR3 sequence: CSAGGTSGGIEQFF. In DNA form, the CDR3 reads TGCAGTGCTGGCGGGACTAGCGGGGGGATCGAGCAGTTCTTC.

In this sample, this clonotype turned up many times. The J gene is TRBJ1-3, the V gene TRBV5-1; 11 bases fit TRBD1. There are 15 residues in the CDR3. The trim removed 4 bases at V and 8 bases at J, leaving 8 bases unmatched. CDR1 is SGHRS, CDR2 YFSETQ, per germline. The CDR3 region has the DNA TGCGCCAGCAGCCCAGAAGGACAGGGGGCTTACACCATATATTTT. It is translated as CASSPEGQGAYTIYF.

Remarks on this clonotype: Given a much more abundant clone one base away, this may be a read error. J is TRBJ2-7 and V is TRBV5-4; TRBD1 might be the D (5 bases). V lost 3 bases, J lost 3 bases, and 7 bases lay in between. CDR1 is SGHNT, CDR2 YYREEE, per germline (reference sequence). This CDR3 is built from 12 residues. Written as DNA, the CDR3 is TGTGCCAGCAGCTCCAGGGACTACGAGCAGTACTTC. Residues: CASSSRDYEQYF.

This clonotype was counted at least ten times. V usage is TRBV5-1 and J usage is TRBJ2-3; TRBD2 aligns across 9 bases. Germline assignment: CDR1 SGHRS and CDR2 YFSETQ. Germline trimming cut 4 bases from V and 0 bases from J; bases unmatched to any gene: 9. This CDR3 is 17 amino acids long. CDR3 in amino acids: CASSRMERGASTDTQYF. CDR3 nucleotide sequence: TGCGCCAGCAGCCGAATGGAGCGGGGGGCGAGCACAGATACGCAGTATTTT.

In nucleotides, the CDR3 is TGTGCCAGTAGTATGGACCCGGGACAGCCGAAACTGTTTTTT. Residues: CASSMDPGQPKLFF. The chain joins TRBV19 to TRBJ1-4; TRBD1 agrees at 7 bases. The CDR3 has 14 residues. The germline V gene has CDR1 LNHDA and CDR2 SQIVND (reference sequence). The J segment lost 11 bases and the V segment lost 3 bases, leaving 9 bases of the junction unmatched.

The chain couples TRBV6-5 to TRBJ2-5; 7 positions agree with TRBD1. This CDR3 has 14 residues. Trimming removed 7 bases from V and 5 bases from J; junction bases left unmatched: 10. CDR1 MNHEY and CDR2 SVGAGI come from the germline V gene. CDR3: CASNKNRGGETQYF. CDR3 DNA: TGTGCCAGCAATAAAAACAGGGGTGGGGAGACCCAGTACTTC.